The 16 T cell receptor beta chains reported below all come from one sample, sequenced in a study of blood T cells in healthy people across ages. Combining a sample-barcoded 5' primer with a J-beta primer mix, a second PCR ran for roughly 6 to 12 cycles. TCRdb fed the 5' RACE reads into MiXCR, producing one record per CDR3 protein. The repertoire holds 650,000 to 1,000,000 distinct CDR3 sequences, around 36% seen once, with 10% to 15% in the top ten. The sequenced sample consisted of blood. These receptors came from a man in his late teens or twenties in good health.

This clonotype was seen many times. In DNA form, the CDR3 reads TGTGCCAGCAGTGTATCCAGCACAGATACGCAGTATTTT. The encoded protein is CASSVSSTDTQYF. The chain joins TRBV6-4 to TRBJ2-3; no firm D call. The CDR3 loop spans 13 amino acids. Germline V gene data show CDR1 as MRHNA and CDR2 as SNTAGT. V was clipped by 4 bases and J by 0 bases, with 5 bases between them.

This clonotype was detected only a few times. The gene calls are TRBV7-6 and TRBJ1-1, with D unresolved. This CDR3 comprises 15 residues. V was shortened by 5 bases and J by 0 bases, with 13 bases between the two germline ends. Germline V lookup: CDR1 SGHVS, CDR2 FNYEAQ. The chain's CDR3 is CASSPEAEMNTEAFF. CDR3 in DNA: TGTGCCAGCAGCCCCGAGGCTGAGATGAACACTGAAGCTTTCTTT.

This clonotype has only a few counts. This chain's CDR3 is CASSLDLVEGEQYF. In nucleotides, the CDR3 is TGTGCCAGCAGCTTAGATCTGGTAGAAGGGGAGCAGTACTTC. V is TRBV11-2 and J is TRBJ2-7, with D unclear. Trimming removed 0 bases from V and 7 bases from J, with 13 bases in between. Germline loops: CDR1 SGHAT, CDR2 FQNNGV. The CDR3 is 14 amino acids.

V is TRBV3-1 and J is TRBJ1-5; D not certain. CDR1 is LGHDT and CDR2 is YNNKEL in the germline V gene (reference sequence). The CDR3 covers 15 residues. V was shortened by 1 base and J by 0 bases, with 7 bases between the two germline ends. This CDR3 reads CASSQGTYSNQPQHF. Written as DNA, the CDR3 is TGTGCCAGCAGCCAAGGTACCTATAGCAATCAGCCCCAGCATTTT. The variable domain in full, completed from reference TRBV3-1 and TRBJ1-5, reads DTAVSQTPKYLVTQMGNDKSIKCEQNLGHDTMYWYKQDSKKFLKIMFSYNNKELIINETVPNRFSPKSPDKAHLNLHINSLELGDSAVYFCASSQGTYSNQPQHFGDGTRLSIL.

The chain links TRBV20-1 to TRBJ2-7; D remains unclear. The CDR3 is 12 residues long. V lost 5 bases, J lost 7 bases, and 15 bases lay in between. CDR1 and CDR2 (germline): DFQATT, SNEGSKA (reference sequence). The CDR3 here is CSALTGTGEQYF. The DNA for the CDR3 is TGCAGTGCTCTCACGGGTACTGGGGAGCAGTACTTC.

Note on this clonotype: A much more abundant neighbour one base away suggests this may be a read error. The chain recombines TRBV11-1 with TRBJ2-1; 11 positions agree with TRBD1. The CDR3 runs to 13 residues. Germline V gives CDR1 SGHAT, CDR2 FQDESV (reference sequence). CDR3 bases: TGTGCCAACAGCCCGGACAGGGGGCAGGAGCAGTTCTTC. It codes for CANSPDRGQEQFF.

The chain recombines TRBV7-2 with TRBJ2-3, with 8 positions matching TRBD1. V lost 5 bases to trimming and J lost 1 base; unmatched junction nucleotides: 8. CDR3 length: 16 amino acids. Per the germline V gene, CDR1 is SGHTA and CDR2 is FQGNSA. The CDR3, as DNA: TGTGCCAGCAGCCCCTGGACAGGGAGCGGCACAGATACGCAGTATTTT. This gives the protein CASSPWTGSGTDTQYF.

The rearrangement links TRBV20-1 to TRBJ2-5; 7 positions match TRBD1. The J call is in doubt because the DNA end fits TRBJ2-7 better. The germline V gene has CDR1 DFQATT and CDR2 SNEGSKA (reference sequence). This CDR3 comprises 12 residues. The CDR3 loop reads CSAKGADYEQYF. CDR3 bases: TGCAGTGCTAAGGGGGCGGATTACGAGCAGTACTTC.

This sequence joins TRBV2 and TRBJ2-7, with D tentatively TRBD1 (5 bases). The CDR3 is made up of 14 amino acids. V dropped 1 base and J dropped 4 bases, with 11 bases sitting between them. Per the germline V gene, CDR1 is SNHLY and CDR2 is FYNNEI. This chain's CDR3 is CASSEGPGLYEQYF. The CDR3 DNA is TGTGCCAGCAGTGAAGGGCCAGGGCTTTACGAGCAGTACTTC.

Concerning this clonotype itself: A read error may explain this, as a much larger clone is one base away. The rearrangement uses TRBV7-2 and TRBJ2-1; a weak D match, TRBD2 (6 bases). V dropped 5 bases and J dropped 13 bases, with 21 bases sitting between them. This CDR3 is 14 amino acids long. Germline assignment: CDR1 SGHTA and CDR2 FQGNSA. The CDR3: CASSAGRLKETQFF. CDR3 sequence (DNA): TGTGCCAGCAGCGCGGGACGATTAAAAGAGACCCAGTTCTTC.

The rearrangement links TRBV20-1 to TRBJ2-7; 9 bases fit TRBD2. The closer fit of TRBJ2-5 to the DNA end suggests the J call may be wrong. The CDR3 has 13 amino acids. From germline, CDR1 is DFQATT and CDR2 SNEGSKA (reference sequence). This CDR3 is CSARTSDRETQYF. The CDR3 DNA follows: TGCAGTGCTCGGACTAGCGACCGGGAGACCCAGTACTTC.

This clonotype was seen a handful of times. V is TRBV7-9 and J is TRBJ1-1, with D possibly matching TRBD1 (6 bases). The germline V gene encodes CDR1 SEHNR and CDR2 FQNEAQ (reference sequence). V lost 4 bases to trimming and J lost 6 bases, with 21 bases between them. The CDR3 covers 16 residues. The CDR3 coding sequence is TGTGCCAGCAGCTCCACATCCGACAGGACGCGGGCTGAAGCTTTCTTT. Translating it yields CASSSTSDRTRAEAFF.

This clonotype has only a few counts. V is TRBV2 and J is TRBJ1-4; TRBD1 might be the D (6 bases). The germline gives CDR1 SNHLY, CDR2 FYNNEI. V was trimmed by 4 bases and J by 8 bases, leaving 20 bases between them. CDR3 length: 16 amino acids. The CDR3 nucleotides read TGTGCCAGCAGTGTGGGGACACCAAACCTGTACGAAAAACTGTTTTTT. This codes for CASSVGTPNLYEKLFF.

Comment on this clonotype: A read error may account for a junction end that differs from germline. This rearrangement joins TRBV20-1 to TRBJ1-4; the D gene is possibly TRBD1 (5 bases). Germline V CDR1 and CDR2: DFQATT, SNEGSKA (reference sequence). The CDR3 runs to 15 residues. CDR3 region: CSAGEGTEDNEKLFF. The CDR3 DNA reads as TGCAGTGCTGGAGAGGGGACGGAAGATAATGAAAAACTGTTTTTT.

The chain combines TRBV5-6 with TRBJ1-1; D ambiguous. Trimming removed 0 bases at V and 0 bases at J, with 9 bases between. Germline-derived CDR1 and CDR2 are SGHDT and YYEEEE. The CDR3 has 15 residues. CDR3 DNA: TGTGCCAGCAGCTTGGAGCGGGTCTTGAACACTGAAGCTTTCTTT. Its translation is CASSLERVLNTEAFF.

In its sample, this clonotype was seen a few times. This CDR3 is CASSLSGVPGNEQFF. The DNA of the CDR3 is TGTGCCAGCAGCTTATCCGGGGTACCGGGCAATGAGCAGTTCTTC. The gene calls are TRBV7-3 and TRBJ2-1; a weak D match, TRBD2 (5 bases). The CDR3 is 15 residues long. CDR1 and CDR2 (germline): SGHTA, FQGTGA. V was clipped by 2 bases and J by 6 bases, with 14 bases between them.